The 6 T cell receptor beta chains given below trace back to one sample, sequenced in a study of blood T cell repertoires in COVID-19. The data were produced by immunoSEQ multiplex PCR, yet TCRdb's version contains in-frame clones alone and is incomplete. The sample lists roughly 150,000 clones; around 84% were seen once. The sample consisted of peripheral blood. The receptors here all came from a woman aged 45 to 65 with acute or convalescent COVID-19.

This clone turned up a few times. CDR3 sequence (DNA): TGTGCCAGTTCCGAGGTCCAAGAGACCCAGTACTTC. It translates to CASSEVQETQYF. The chain has TRBV19 and TRBJ2-5, with D unclear. Germline V gene sequence: CDR1 LNHDA, CDR2 SQIVND (reference sequence). V was cut by 8 bases and J by 1 base, with 8 bases left in between. The CDR3 has 12 residues.

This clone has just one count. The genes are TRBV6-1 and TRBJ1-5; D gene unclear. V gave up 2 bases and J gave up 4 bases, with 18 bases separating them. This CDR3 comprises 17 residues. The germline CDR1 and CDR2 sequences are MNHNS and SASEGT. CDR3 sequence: CASSERSHSRGNQPQHF. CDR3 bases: TGTGCCAGCAGTGAAAGGTCACACTCACGAGGGAATCAGCCCCAGCATTTT.

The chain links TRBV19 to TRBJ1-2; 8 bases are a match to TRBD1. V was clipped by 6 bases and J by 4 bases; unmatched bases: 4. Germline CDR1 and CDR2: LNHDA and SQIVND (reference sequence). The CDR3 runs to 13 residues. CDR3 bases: TGTGCCAGTAGCACCGGGACAGGCTATGGCTACACCTTC. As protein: CASSTGTGYGYTF.

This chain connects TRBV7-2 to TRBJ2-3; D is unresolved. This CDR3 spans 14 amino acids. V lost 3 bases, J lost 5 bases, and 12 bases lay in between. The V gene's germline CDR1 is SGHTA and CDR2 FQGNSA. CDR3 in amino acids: CASSFLISVDTQYF. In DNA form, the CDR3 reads TGTGCCAGCAGCTTCTTAATATCGGTAGATACGCAGTATTTT.

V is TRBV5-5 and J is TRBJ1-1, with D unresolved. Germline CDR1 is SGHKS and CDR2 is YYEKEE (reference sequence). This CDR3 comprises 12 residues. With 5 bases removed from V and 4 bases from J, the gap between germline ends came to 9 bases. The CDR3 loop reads CASRRDITEAFF. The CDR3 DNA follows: TGTGCCAGCAGGCGGGATATCACTGAAGCTTTCTTT.

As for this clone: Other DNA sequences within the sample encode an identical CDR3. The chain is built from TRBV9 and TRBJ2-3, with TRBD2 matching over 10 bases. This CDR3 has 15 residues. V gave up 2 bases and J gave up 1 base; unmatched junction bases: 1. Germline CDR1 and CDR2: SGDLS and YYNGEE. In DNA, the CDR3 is TGTGCCAGCAGCGTGGGGACTAGCGGCACAGATACGCAGTATTTT. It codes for CASSVGTSGTDTQYF.